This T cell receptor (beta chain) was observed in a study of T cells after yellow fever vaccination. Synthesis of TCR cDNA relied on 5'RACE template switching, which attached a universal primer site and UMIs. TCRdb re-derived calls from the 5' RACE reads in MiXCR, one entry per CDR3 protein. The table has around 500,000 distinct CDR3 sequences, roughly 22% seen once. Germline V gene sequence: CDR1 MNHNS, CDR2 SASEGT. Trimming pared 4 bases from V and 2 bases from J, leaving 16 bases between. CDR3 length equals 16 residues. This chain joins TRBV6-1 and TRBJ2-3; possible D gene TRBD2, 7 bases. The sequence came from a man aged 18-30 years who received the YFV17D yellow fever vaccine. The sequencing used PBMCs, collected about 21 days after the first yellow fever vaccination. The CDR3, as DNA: TGTGCCAGCAGTGCTTACGGGGGGCCTACCACAGATACGCAGTATTTT. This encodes CASSAYGGPTTDTQYF.